The 17 T cell receptor beta chains reported below all come from one sample, sequenced in a study of blood T cell repertoires in COVID-19. Measured with immunoSEQ multiplex PCR; TCRdb has only the in-frame clones, and not every one. Among around 190,000 clones listed, nearly 90% were seen once. Sequences were obtained from peripheral blood. The receptors come from a middle-aged man with COVID-19, enrolled during active disease.

Here the CDR3 DNA reads TGTGCCAGTAGTATCGCGTCTAGCGGGGGATACAATGAGCAGTTCTTC. This encodes CASSIASSGGYNEQFF. The chain links TRBV19 to TRBJ2-1; the match to TRBD2 covers 10 bases. The trim removed 3 bases at V and 4 bases at J, leaving 6 bases unmatched. The CDR3 runs 16 residues. CDR1 and CDR2 (germline): LNHDA, SQIVND (reference sequence). The entire variable domain, with the rest obtained from reference TRBV19 and TRBJ2-1, is as follows: DGGITQSPKYLFRKEGQNVTLSCEQNLNHDAMYWYRQDPGQGLRLIYYSQIVNDFQKGDIAEGYSVSREKKESFPLTVTSAQKNPTAFYLCASSIASSGGYNEQFFGPGTRLTVL.

This clone was detected once. The chain couples TRBV5-5 to TRBJ1-1, with a tentative D call TRBD1 (6 bases). V lost 4 bases and J lost 4, with 20 bases in between. CDR3 size: 16 residues. Germline values: CDR1 SGHKS, CDR2 YYEKEE (reference sequence). This CDR3 reads CASSPPLLAGATEAFF. CDR3 coding DNA: TGTGCCAGCAGCCCCCCGCTGCTCGCAGGGGCCACTGAAGCTTTCTTT.

The chain recombines TRBV10-3 with TRBJ2-3; a weak D match, TRBD2 (6 bases). The V gene's germline CDR1 is ENHRY and CDR2 SYGVKD. The CDR3 is made up of 13 amino acids. V lost 7 bases and J 2 bases, leaving 10 bases between the germline ends. This chain's CDR3 is CAITGTATDTQYF. The CDR3 nucleotides are TGTGCCATCACAGGGACTGCCACAGATACGCAGTATTTT.

The chain recombines TRBV5-4 with TRBJ2-5; 7 bases match TRBD1. CDR1 and CDR2 (germline): SGHNT, YYREEE (reference sequence). The ends lost 3 bases at V and 2 bases at J; junction bases unmatched: 13. This CDR3 is built from 17 residues. The CDR3 protein is CASSSLLRGQIQETQYF. As DNA, the CDR3 is TGTGCCAGCAGCTCCCTCCTTCGGGGACAGATTCAAGAGACCCAGTACTTC. The whole variable domain, remainder taken from reference TRBV5-4 and TRBJ2-5, is ETGVTQSPTHLIKTRGQQVTLRCSSQSGHNTVSWYQQALGQGPQFIFQYYREEENGRGNFPPRFSGLQFPNYSSELNVNALELDDSALYLCASSSLLRGQIQETQYFGPGTRLLVL.

This clone turned up a few times. The rearrangement uses TRBV19 and TRBJ2-2; D is perhaps TRBD1 (8 bases). CDR1 is LNHDA, CDR2 SQIVND, per germline (reference sequence). V dropped 4 bases and J dropped 3 bases, with 15 bases sitting between them. The length of the CDR3 is 16 residues. CDR3 sequence (DNA): TGTGCCAGTAGTACCGGACAGGGAGGGTACACCGGGGAGCTGTTTTTT. Encoded protein: CASSTGQGGYTGELFF.

The rearrangement joins TRBV7-3 to TRBJ2-1; 14 nucleotides match TRBD2. The CDR3 runs to 17 residues. CDR1 is SGHTA, CDR2 FQGTGA, per germline. With 3 bases clipped from V and 6 bases from J, the junction kept 7 bases outside the gene matches. CDR3 sequence reads: CASSFGLAGGYSNEQFF. The CDR3 DNA reads TGTGCCAGCAGCTTCGGACTAGCGGGGGGCTATAGCAATGAGCAGTTCTTC.

This chain uses TRBV3-1 (or the pseudogene TRBV3-2) with TRBJ1-1; D possibly corresponds to TRBD1 (6 bases). The germline CDR1 and CDR2 sequences are LGHDT and YNNKEL (reference sequence). The CDR3 is 13 residues long. The V and J ends lost 8 bases and 0 bases respectively, with 10 bases between them. The CDR3 DNA follows: TGTGCCAGCCAACGGACAGTGAACACTGAAGCTTTCTTT. This codes for CASQRTVNTEAFF.

The chain uses TRBV5-1 and TRBJ2-2, with 8 bases that match TRBD2. V trimming: 4 bases; J trimming: 3 bases; junction bases outside the gene matches: 2. CDR1 SGHRS and CDR2 YFSETQ come from the germline V gene. This CDR3 contains 14 residues. The CDR3 DNA sequence: TGCGCCAGCAGCCAGCGGGAGTACACCGGGGAGCTGTTTTTT. Amino acids: CASSQREYTGELFF.

This clone showed up just a few times. The V and J genes are TRBV7-9 and TRBJ1-2, with 7 bases fitting TRBD1. The length of the CDR3 is 13 residues. The V segment lost 3 bases and the J segment 7 bases; nucleotides outside the gene matches: 5. Germline CDR1 and CDR2: SEHNR and FQNEAQ (reference sequence). The CDR3: CASSFTGDLGYTF. Written as DNA, the CDR3 is TGTGCCAGCAGCTTCACAGGGGACCTTGGCTACACCTTC. Full variable domain (remainder filled in from reference TRBV7-9 and TRBJ1-2): DTGVSQNPRHKITKRGQNVTFRCDPISEHNRLYWYRQTLGQGPEFLTYFQNEAQLEKSRLLSDRFSAERPKGSFSTLEIQRTEQGDSAMYLCASSFTGDLGYTFGSGTRLTVV.

This chain joins TRBV9 and TRBJ2-1, with TRBD2 matching 9 bases. The CDR3 extends over 20 amino acids. Trimming cost V 4 bases and J 1 base; bases outside gene matches: 18. Germline V gene data show CDR1 as SGDLS and CDR2 as YYNGEE. CDR3 sequence reads: CASSPQMSSGNRGSYNEQFF. The DNA for the CDR3 is TGTGCCAGCAGCCCCCAGATGTCTAGCGGGAATCGAGGTTCCTACAATGAGCAGTTCTTC.

Here the CDR3 reads CASRSTGDSYSYEQYF. The DNA for the CDR3 is TGTGCCAGCAGATCGACAGGGGACAGTTACTCCTACGAGCAGTACTTC. The V gene is TRBV27, the J gene TRBJ2-7; 8 bases are shared with TRBD1. The CDR3 totals 16 residues. Germline assignment: CDR1 MNHEY and CDR2 SMNVEV (reference sequence). The V segment lost 6 bases and the J segment 0 bases; nucleotides outside the gene matches: 10.

A few counts support this clone. The chain combines TRBV28 with TRBJ2-7, with D possibly matching TRBD1 (6 bases). Trimming took off 4 bases at V and 2 bases at J, with 12 bases between the two ends. The CDR3 loop spans 14 amino acids. Germline loops: CDR1 MDHEN, CDR2 SYDVKM. The CDR3 protein is CASSSVTGTYEQYF. The CDR3 DNA reads TGTGCCAGCAGTTCTGTCACAGGGACCTACGAGCAGTACTTC.

This clone was counted between two and nine times. The genes are TRBV19 and TRBJ1-6, with 8 bases lining up with TRBD1. In germline, CDR1 is LNHDA, CDR2 SQIVND (reference sequence). The CDR3 totals 17 residues. Trimming removed 7 bases from V and 4 bases from J; junction bases left unmatched: 12. The CDR3: CASTGTGRGLYNSPLHF. The CDR3 DNA reads TGTGCCAGTACCGGGACAGGCCGTGGCCTTTATAATTCACCCCTCCACTTT.

This clone appeared a few times. The chain recombines TRBV7-9 with TRBJ2-7; D is possibly TRBD2 (6 bases). The CDR3 has 14 amino acids. With 7 bases removed from V and 6 bases from J, the gap between germline ends came to 19 bases. Germline V gene sequence: CDR1 SEHNR, CDR2 FQNEAQ (reference sequence). The CDR3 spells CASTHRDSPGEQYF. In DNA, the CDR3 is TGTGCCAGCACCCACCGGGACTCCCCCGGCGAGCAGTACTTC.

This chain connects TRBV30 to TRBJ2-7; 8 bases are shared with TRBD2. The junction had 7 bases not matched to a gene; V was cut back by 3 bases and J by 6 bases. From germline, CDR1 is GTSNPN and CDR2 SVGIG (reference sequence). The CDR3 runs to 13 residues. CDR3: CAWRRPGLGEQYF. The DNA for the CDR3 is TGTGCCTGGAGGCGGCCGGGACTAGGCGAGCAGTACTTC.

This clone showed up just once. This chain links TRBV27 with TRBJ2-5; 7 bases are shared with TRBD1. V lost 6 bases to trimming and J lost 1 base; unmatched junction nucleotides: 2. The CDR3 covers 13 residues. In germline, CDR1 is MNHEY, CDR2 SMNVEV (reference sequence). The CDR3 DNA reads as TGTGCCAGCAGGACAGGGCTCCAAGAGACCCAGTACTTC. Its translation: CASRTGLQETQYF.

The chain recombines TRBV14 with TRBJ2-7; 13 positions match TRBD2. Germline CDR1 SGHDN, CDR2 FVKESK. V shed 1 base and J 7 bases; nucleotides not matched to a gene: 1. This CDR3 contains 14 residues. DNA of the CDR3: TGTGCCAGCAGCCAAGCACTAGCGGGAGGGGAGCAGTACTTC. Protein sequence: CASSQALAGGEQYF.